This T cell receptor beta chain stems from a study of cytomegalovirus exposure and HLA in healthy donors. Findings and limits, study-wide: In vitro checks showed that a few CMV-associated chains really do target CMV antigens. A previous analysis found most TCR beta V segments productive roughly 87% or roughly 30% of the time. Several V segments, TRBV6-2 and TRBV6-3 among them, could not be told apart and were dropped. Reportedly, HLA-A and HLA-B alleles of most subjects were accurately predicted from TCR beta.

Trimming removed 3 bases at V and 12 bases at J, with 12 bases between. The CDR3 contains 11 residues. The germline V gene has CDR1 DFQATT and CDR2 SNEGSKA (reference sequence). The primer mix had 60 Vbeta and 13 Jbeta primers. TCRdb's table, derived via immunoSEQ multiplex PCR, lists solely in-frame clones and lacks some. The repertoire includes under 200,000 clones, 75% to 80% of them detected once, and about 14% sits in the top ten. With regard to this clone: Its antigen remains unknown.

This TCR derives from a man between 50 and 59 years old in good health and CMV-seropositive. Specimen: PBMCs. V usage is TRBV20-1 and J usage is TRBJ2-1; D might be TRBD1 (5 bases). The CDR3 reads CSARVPQGQFF. The DNA of the CDR3 is TGCAGTGCTAGGGTTCCTCAGGGGCAGTTCTTC.